This T cell receptor (beta chain) was profiled in a study of T cell responses to AZD1222 COVID-19 vaccine. The ends were cut back, 4 bases at V and 5 bases at J, with 14 bases in the middle. The germline CDR1 and CDR2 sequences are MDHEN and SYDVKM. CDR3 length equals 14 residues. A remark on this clone: Its antigen is currently unknown.

Points from the study as a whole: Most donors were white British, females outnumbered males, and clonal diversity was possibly underestimated. Only a handful of people who got AZD1222 tested seropositive at baseline. Unmutated variant regions are reportedly the target of nearly half of TCRs that are spike-specific. Spike-specific TCR depth and breadth grew after two AZD1222 doses.

Produced via immunoSEQ multiplex PCR; TCRdb's table is partial and in-frame only. The sample carries about 110,000 clones, about 88% recorded once. This TCR derives from an adult in good health. The material was peripheral blood, obtained on day 0 of AZD1222 vaccination. The chain couples TRBV28 to TRBJ2-5, with unresolved D. The CDR3 sequence is CASSSPRQGETQYF. The CDR3 nucleotides read TGTGCCAGCAGTTCCCCGCGTCAAGGGGAGACCCAGTACTTC.